Listed below are T cell receptor beta chains from one sample, sequenced in a study of shared T cell receptors in the human thymus. Libraries were prepared by immunoSEQ multiplex PCR; TCRdb keeps only in-frame clonotypes and omits some of them. This sample has about 710,000 clones; 70% to 90% occur once, and the top ten carry roughly 0.0089%. Another study also made use of these data, one on human thymus T cells.

The sequenced sample was thymocytes. Every receptor here comes from a boy under two years old with a congenital heart defect. CDR3s include the opening cysteine and the closing phenylalanine or tryptophan. Each record gives: clone size, V gene, D gene, J gene, CDR3 DNA, CDR3 protein. D genes are given only for firm matches. Size is stated for part of the rows, as once, few or many counts, or as a class when the clone is expanded.

>NA|TRBV5-3|NA|TRBJ2-1
TGTGCCAGAAGCTTGAAGCGGTACAATGAGCAGTTCTTC
CARSLKRYNEQFF
>NA|TRBV5-4|NA|TRBJ2-7
TGTGCCAGCAGCTCGGAGACCTACTACGAGCAGTACTTC
CASSSETYYEQYF
>NA|TRBV7-6|TRBD1|TRBJ1-1
TGTGCCAGCAGCTACGTGGAATCGGGACAGAAAAACACTGAAGCTTTCTTT
CASSYVESGQKNTEAFF
>once|TRBV5-4|NA|TRBJ1-6
TGTGCCAGCAGCACTACAGGCCATAATTCACCCCTCCACTTT
CASSTTGHNSPLHF
>NA|TRBV2|NA|TRBJ1-5
TGTGCCAGCAGTGAAAGGGGTCAACCCCAGCATTTT
CASSERGQPQHF
>NA|TRBV13|TRBD1|TRBJ1-1
TGTGCCAGCAGCCTGACAGGGGGGAACACTGAAGCTTTCTTT
CASSLTGGNTEAFF
>NA|TRBV6-5|NA|TRBJ2-7
TGTGCCAGCAGTAAGGAGGTTTGGGCTTTCGAGCAGTACTTC
CASSKEVWAFEQYF
>NA|TRBV5-5|TRBD1|TRBJ1-3
TGTGCCAGCAGCCCGACAGGGCATTATACAGGAAACACCATATATTTT
CASSPTGHYTGNTIYF
>NA|TRBV5-1|NA|TRBJ2-1
TGCGCCAGCAGCTTGGCCCAGAGACAGGTTTACAATGAGCAGTTCTTC
CASSLAQRQVYNEQFF
>few|TRBV7-9|NA|TRBJ2-7
TGTGCCAGCAGCCCTGCGGGGGCGGAGGAGCAGTACTTC
CASSPAGAEEQYF
>NA|TRBV27|NA|TRBJ2-7
TGTGCCAGCAGTTTGGTCAGGGGACCCTTAGAGCAGTACTTC
CASSLVRGPLEQYF
>NA|TRBV5-4|TRBD2|TRBJ2-3
TGTGCCAGCAGCGCCCAGCGGGGCAACACAGATACGCAGTATTTT
CASSAQRGNTDTQYF
>few|TRBV28|TRBD1|TRBJ1-5
TGTGCCAGCAGTTCGGGACAGGGTAACTTGAGGCATCAGCCCCAGCATTTT
CASSSGQGNLRHQPQHF
>NA|TRBV30|NA|TRBJ2-3
TGTGCCTGGAGACAGGTCCCGACTGGCACAGATACGCAGTATTTT
CAWRQVPTGTDTQYF
>few|TRBV5-6|TRBD2|TRBJ2-1
TGTGCCAGCAGCCCCGAAGAGACTAGCGTCTACAATGAGCAGTTCTTC
CASSPEETSVYNEQFF
>NA|TRBV9|NA|TRBJ1-3
TGTGCCAGCAGCTCCAGCGCTGGAAACACCATATATTTT
CASSSSAGNTIYF
>NA|TRBV29-1|NA|TRBJ1-4
TGCAGCGTTGGGGACTTCGCACTCGAAAAACTGTTTTTT
CSVGDFALEKLFF
>NA|TRBV19|NA|TRBJ1-6
TGTGCCAGTAGTGGAGAGACCTATAATTCACCCCTCCACTTT
CASSGETYNSPLHF
>NA|TRBV28|NA|TRBJ1-5
TGTGCCATTGGCAGTCAGCCCCAGCATTTT
CAIGSQPQHF
>NA|TRBV5-1|NA|TRBJ1-5
TGCGCCAGCAGCTTGGTTTCACGGTTCGGCAATCAGCCCCAGCATTTT
CASSLVSRFGNQPQHF
>few|TRBV10-3|TRBD1|TRBJ1-3
TGTGCCATCAGTCCGGACAGGGGCTACTCTGGAAACACCATATATTTT
CAISPDRGYSGNTIYF
>NA|TRBV30|NA|TRBJ1-4
TGTGCCTGGAGCCTCAAGGACAGCCTTTATGAAAAACTGTTTTTT
CAWSLKDSLYEKLFF
>NA|TRBV11-2|TRBD1|TRBJ1-2
TGTGCCAGCAGCTTACGATCAGGGGGGCGTGGAGGCTACACCTTC
CASSLRSGGRGGYTF
>NA|TRBV7-9|TRBD1|TRBJ2-5
TGTGCCAGCAGCCGGACAGGGGGCCTTGGAGAGACCCAGTACTTC
CASSRTGGLGETQYF
>NA|TRBV2|TRBD2|TRBJ2-2
TGTGCCAGCCGGACTAGCGGGAGTCCAACCAACACCGGGGAGCTGTTTTTT
CASRTSGSPTNTGELFF
>NA|TRBV5-4|TRBD1|TRBJ2-1
TGTGCCAGCAGCGGTGGGACAGGGGGAAACTTCTTC
CASSGGTGGNFF
>NA|TRBV4-1|NA|TRBJ2-1
TGCGCCAGCAGTCCAGCGATCCCCGGAATCAATGAGCAGTTCTTC
CASSPAIPGINEQFF
>NA|TRBV7-6|TRBD2|TRBJ2-3
TGTGCCAGCAGCTTCGCTAGCGGGAAATGGGGCTCGGCAGATACGCAGTATTTT
CASSFASGKWGSADTQYF
>NA|TRBV11-3|NA|TRBJ1-1
TGTGCCAGCACCTTTCTTTATCCCCTCCCCGGGGGTACCACGAACACTGAAGCTTTCTTT
CASTFLYPLPGGTTNTEAFF
>NA|TRBV7-9|NA|TRBJ1-1
TGTGCCAGCAGCTTTTCATTACAGGGCCTAAACACTGAAGCTTTCTTT
CASSFSLQGLNTEAFF
>NA|TRBV28|TRBD1|TRBJ2-1
TGTGCCAGCAGGGGCTCGCGGGACAGGGCCTACAATGAGCAGTTCTTC
CASRGSRDRAYNEQFF
>NA|TRBV18|TRBD2|TRBJ2-3
TGTGCCAGCTCACTCCGGACTAGCCTCCACCCAGATACGCAGTATTTT
CASSLRTSLHPDTQYF